A single sample gave rise to the 25 T cell receptor beta chains below, sequenced in a study of cytotoxic CD8 clonotypes in ibrutinib-treated CLL. Produced via immunoSEQ multiplex PCR; TCRdb's table is partial and in-frame only. The sample includes some 15,000 clones, roughly two thirds of them seen just once. The sequencing used PBMCs, collected before ibrutinib treatment. The receptors originated from a human donor with chronic lymphocytic leukemia.

The chain couples TRBV18 to TRBJ1-6, with 7 bases fitting TRBD1. Trimming removed 3 bases from V and 10 bases from J; junction bases left unmatched: 6. The CDR3 has 14 amino acids. The V gene's germline CDR1 is KGHSH and CDR2 LQKENI. This CDR3 is CASSPPGDSSPLHF. The CDR3 region has the DNA TGTGCCAGCTCACCCCCGGGGGACAGCTCACCCCTCCACTTT.

Comments on this clone: One end of the junction varies from germline; a read error may be responsible. V and J are TRBV29-1 and TRBJ2-7, with 7 positions matching TRBD1. There are 13 residues in the CDR3. Germline values: CDR1 SQVTM, CDR2 ANQGSEA. Here the CDR3 reads CSVGQGNSDEQYF. CDR3 bases: TGCAGCGTTGGACAGGGAAACTCCGACGAGCAGTACTTC.

The chain links TRBV28 to TRBJ2-1, with TRBD2 matching 8 bases. CDR3 length: 19 residues. CDR1 MDHEN and CDR2 SYDVKM come from the germline V gene. Trimming removed 2 bases from V and 1 base from J; junction bases left unmatched: 13. The CDR3 region has the DNA TGTGCCAGCAGTTTAAAGGATATATTCAGCGGGGGTTCCTACAATGAGCAGTTCTTC. It specifies CASSLKDIFSGGSYNEQFF.

This chain joins TRBV6-1 and TRBJ1-1; D call uncertain. Germline CDR1 is MNHNS and CDR2 is SASEGT. Between the trimmed V and J ends, which lost 4 bases and 3 bases, there was a span of 9 bases. The CDR3 extends over 13 amino acids. Here the CDR3 DNA reads TGTGCCAGCAGTGTAATGAGGTACACTGAAGCTTTCTTT. Residues: CASSVMRYTEAFF.

The chain combines TRBV7-6 with TRBJ2-7; possible D gene TRBD2, 5 bases. CDR1 and CDR2 (germline): SGHVS, FNYEAQ. The ends were cut back, 2 bases at V and 3 bases at J, with 14 bases in the middle. The CDR3 extends over 15 amino acids. The DNA of the CDR3 is TGTGCCAGCAGCTTATTTTCCGGGGTCCACTACGAGCAGTACTTC. The encoded protein is CASSLFSGVHYEQYF.

This rearrangement joins TRBV2 to TRBJ1-5, with a weak D call TRBD1 (5 bases). V lost 1 base and J lost 7, with 14 bases in between. Germline values: CDR1 SNHLY, CDR2 FYNNEI. This CDR3 has 15 amino acids. CDR3: CASSEDRDLGQPQHF. For the CDR3, the DNA is TGTGCCAGCAGTGAAGACCGGGACCTGGGGCAGCCCCAGCATTTT.

The chain combines TRBV4-3 with TRBJ2-6; possibly TRBD2 for D (6 bases). The V gene lost 1 base and the J gene lost 3 bases, with 7 bases spanning the gap. Per the germline V gene, CDR1 is LGHNA and CDR2 is YSLEER. The CDR3 is made up of 15 amino acids. The CDR3 loop reads CASSQGRGGANVLTF. As DNA, the CDR3 is TGCGCCAGCAGCCAAGGGAGGGGTGGGGCCAACGTCCTGACTTTC.

This clone has a single count. This chain connects TRBV14 to TRBJ2-5; TRBD1 might be the D (6 bases). The germline V and J ends were trimmed by 5 bases and 4 bases, with 20 bases remaining between them. CDR3 length: 16 residues. CDR1 and CDR2 (germline): SGHDN, FVKESK. The CDR3 region has the DNA TGTGCCAGCAGCGCCGTCAGGGGTGTTAGGGGAGAGACCCAGTACTTC. Amino acid sequence: CASSAVRGVRGETQYF. Combining the CDR3 with reference TRBV14 and TRBJ2-5 gives the whole variable domain EAGVTQFPSHSVIEKGQTVTLRCDPISGHDNLYWYRRVMGKEIKFLLHFVKESKQDESGMPNNRFLAERTGGTYSTLKVQPAELEDSGVYFCASSAVRGVRGETQYFGPGTRLLVL.

The genes are TRBV9 and TRBJ1-1; D is undetermined. Germline V lookup: CDR1 SGDLS, CDR2 YYNGEE. The CDR3 contains 14 residues. The V end was cut by 3 bases, the J end by 0 bases, with 9 bases between. This chain's CDR3 is CASSGQFMNTEAFF. The CDR3 DNA follows: TGTGCCAGCAGCGGACAATTCATGAACACTGAAGCTTTCTTT. The whole variable domain, filled in from reference TRBV9 and TRBJ1-1, reads DSGVTQTPKHLITATGQRVTLRCSPRSGDLSVYWYQQSLDQGLQFLIQYYNGEERAKGNILERFSAQQFPDLHSELNLSSLELGDSALYFCASSGQFMNTEAFFGQGTRLTVV.

A single count supports this clone. The genes are TRBV9 and TRBJ2-5, with D tentatively TRBD1 (5 bases). CDR1 and CDR2 (germline): SGDLS, YYNGEE. V was shortened by 0 bases and J by 4 bases, with 10 bases between the two germline ends. The CDR3 covers 14 residues. CDR3 loop: CASSVGQKGETQYF. The CDR3, as DNA: TGTGCCAGCAGCGTAGGACAGAAAGGAGAGACCCAGTACTTC.

The chain couples TRBV15 to TRBJ1-2; no reliable D call. This CDR3 comprises 15 residues. From germline, CDR1 is LNHNV and CDR2 YYDKDF (reference sequence). Deletions cut 4 bases from V and 4 bases from J, with 16 bases between. The chain's CDR3 is CATSTGVGSIYGYTF. The CDR3 DNA reads as TGTGCCACCAGCACTGGGGTAGGGTCTATCTATGGCTACACCTTC.

In nucleotides, the CDR3 is TGTGCCCTTCGTAGGGGGCAGGACGGGGAGCTGTTTTTT. It codes for CALRRGQDGELFF. The V gene is TRBV30, the J gene TRBJ2-2; 7 nucleotides match TRBD1. The ends lost 8 bases at V and 7 bases at J; junction bases unmatched: 10. Germline assignment: CDR1 GTSNPN and CDR2 SVGIG (reference sequence). CDR3 size: 13 residues.

J is TRBJ2-2 and V is TRBV7-6; possibly TRBD1 for D (5 bases). This CDR3 has 14 residues. V lost 4 bases and J lost 7, with 13 bases in between. Germline V gene lookup returns CDR1 SGHVS and CDR2 FNYEAQ. The CDR3 DNA reads TGTGCCAGCAGCTCGACAGCTTTAATCGGGGAGCTGTTTTTT. It translates to CASSSTALIGELFF.

The gene calls are TRBV7-2 and TRBJ1-5, with D uncertain. Trimming removed 5 bases from V and 1 base from J, with 12 bases in between. The CDR3 has 15 amino acids. CDR1 is SGHTA and CDR2 is FQGNSA in the germline V gene. CDR3 protein: CASSALGQSNQPQHF. For the CDR3, the DNA is TGTGCCAGCAGCGCGCTTGGGCAAAGCAATCAGCCCCAGCATTTT. The whole variable domain, filled in from reference TRBV7-2 and TRBJ1-5, reads GAGVSQSPSNKVTEKGKDVELRCDPISGHTALYWYRQSLGQGLEFLIYFQGNSAPDKSGLPSDRFSAERTGGSVSTLTIQRTQQEDSAVYLCASSALGQSNQPQHFGDGTRLSIL.

This sequence joins TRBV18 and TRBJ1-2, with D tentatively TRBD1 (5 bases). The germline CDR1 and CDR2 sequences are KGHSH and LQKENI. The CDR3 length is 14 residues. V was pared by 6 bases and J by 0 bases, with 11 bases between. CDR3: CASSPGPSNYGYTF. The CDR3 DNA sequence: TGTGCCAGCTCTCCAGGGCCTTCTAACTATGGCTACACCTTC.

The V and J genes are TRBV14 and TRBJ1-6; 8 bases fit TRBD1. This CDR3 contains 17 residues. The germline CDR1 and CDR2 sequences are SGHDN and FVKESK. After removal of 0 bases from V and 10 bases from J, the junction contained 11 bases not matched to a gene. The CDR3 region has the DNA TGTGCCAGCAGCCAAGATTACGTTGGGACAGGTACGTCACCCCTCCACTTT. This codes for CASSQDYVGTGTSPLHF.

This sequence joins TRBV11-1 and TRBJ2-7; no clear D gene. In germline, CDR1 is SGHAT, CDR2 FQDESV (reference sequence). This CDR3 region has 13 residues. The V end lost 2 bases, the J end lost 1 base, and 6 bases lay between the germline ends. CDR3 residues: CASSLYRSYEQYF. CDR3 nucleotides: TGTGCCAGCAGCTTATACAGATCCTACGAGCAGTACTTC.

This clone occurred a few times. The chain uses TRBV2 and TRBJ1-5; D is unclear. Trimming left V 2 bases short and J 4 bases short, with 6 bases between. CDR1 and CDR2 (germline): SNHLY, FYNNEI. CDR3 length: 13 residues. The CDR3 spells CASSEQENQPQHF. The CDR3 nucleotides read TGTGCCAGCAGTGAACAGGAGAATCAGCCCCAGCATTTT.

The chain combines TRBV2 with TRBJ2-3, with a weak D call TRBD2 (7 bases). CDR1 is SNHLY and CDR2 is FYNNEI in the germline V gene. This CDR3 comprises 14 residues. Trimming took 8 bases from V and 1 from J, leaving 13 bases between them. Here the CDR3 reads CASGGGLGTDTQYF. CDR3 DNA: TGTGCCAGCGGGGGGGGGCTTGGCACAGATACGCAGTATTTT. Variable domain in full (rest from reference TRBV2 and TRBJ2-3): EPEVTQTPSHQVTQMGQEVILRCVPISNHLYFYWYRQILGQKVEFLVSFYNNEISEKSEIFDDQFSVERPDGSNFTLKIRSTKLEDSAMYFCASGGGLGTDTQYFGPGTRLTVL.

This sequence joins TRBV4-1 and TRBJ2-6; no reliable D call. In germline, CDR1 is MGHRA, CDR2 YSYEKL. V was clipped by 2 bases and J by 1 base, with 9 bases between them. This CDR3 comprises 16 residues. CDR3 nucleotide sequence: TGCGCCAGCAGCCAATCTCTGACTTCTGGGGCCAACGTCCTGACTTTC. Protein sequence: CASSQSLTSGANVLTF.

Note on this clone: At one end the junction does not follow the germline gene, possibly because of a read error. The V and J genes are TRBV6-6 and TRBJ2-3, with D hard to call. The germline CDR1 and CDR2 sequences are MNHNY and SVGAGI (reference sequence). CDR3 length: 12 amino acids. Here the CDR3 DNA reads TGTGCCAGCACTTACCCCTCAGATACGCAGTATTTT. Residues: CASTYPSDTQYF.

This clone has more than one count but fewer than ten. This chain links TRBV25-1 with TRBJ1-4; 7 nucleotides line up with TRBD1. CDR3 size: 14 residues. Germline loops: CDR1 MGHDK, CDR2 SYGVNS. With 6 bases clipped from V and 3 bases from J, the junction kept 4 bases outside the gene matches. CDR3 DNA sequence: TGTGCCAGCAGGTTCGGGACAGCTAATGAAAAACTGTTTTTT. Protein: CASRFGTANEKLFF.

This rearrangement joins TRBV30 to TRBJ2-5; TRBD2 matches at 11 bases. V shed 4 bases and J 4 bases; nucleotides not matched to a gene: 11. Germline V gene lookup returns CDR1 GTSNPN and CDR2 SVGIG (reference sequence). The CDR3 has 16 residues. CDR3 sequence (DNA): TGTGCCTGGACCCACTATAGCGGGGGGGCCGCAGAGACCCAGTACTTC. This encodes CAWTHYSGGAAETQYF.

This clone was seen a handful of times. The CDR3 protein is CASSLLGGTGEQYF. DNA for the CDR3: TGCGCCAGCAGCTTGCTGGGGGGGACAGGCGAGCAGTACTTC. The rearrangement joins TRBV5-1 to TRBJ2-7, with D tentatively TRBD1 (8 bases). Trimming shortened V by 1 base and J by 6 bases, and 14 bases separated the two germline ends. CDR3 length: 14 residues. Germline V gene sequence: CDR1 SGHRS, CDR2 YFSETQ. The complete variable domain, with remaining parts taken from reference TRBV5-1 and TRBJ2-7, reads KAGVTQTPRYLIKTRGQQVTLSCSPISGHRSVSWYQQTPGQGLQFLFEYFSETQRNKGNFPGRFSGRQFSNSRSEMNVSTLELGDSALYLCASSLLGGTGEQYFGPGTRLTVT.

The chain carries TRBV19 and TRBJ1-4; D is ambiguous. Germline V CDR1 and CDR2: LNHDA, SQIVND (reference sequence). Trimming removed 5 bases at V and 8 bases at J, with 12 bases between. The CDR3 sequence is 13 residues long. CDR3 bases: TGTGCCAGTAGTTACAGTAGCGGAGAAAAACTGTTTTTT. Protein product: CASSYSSGEKLFF. Full variable domain (remainder filled in from reference TRBV19 and TRBJ1-4): DGGITQSPKYLFRKEGQNVTLSCEQNLNHDAMYWYRQDPGQGLRLIYYSQIVNDFQKGDIAEGYSVSREKKESFPLTVTSAQKNPTAFYLCASSYSSGEKLFFGSGTQLSVL.